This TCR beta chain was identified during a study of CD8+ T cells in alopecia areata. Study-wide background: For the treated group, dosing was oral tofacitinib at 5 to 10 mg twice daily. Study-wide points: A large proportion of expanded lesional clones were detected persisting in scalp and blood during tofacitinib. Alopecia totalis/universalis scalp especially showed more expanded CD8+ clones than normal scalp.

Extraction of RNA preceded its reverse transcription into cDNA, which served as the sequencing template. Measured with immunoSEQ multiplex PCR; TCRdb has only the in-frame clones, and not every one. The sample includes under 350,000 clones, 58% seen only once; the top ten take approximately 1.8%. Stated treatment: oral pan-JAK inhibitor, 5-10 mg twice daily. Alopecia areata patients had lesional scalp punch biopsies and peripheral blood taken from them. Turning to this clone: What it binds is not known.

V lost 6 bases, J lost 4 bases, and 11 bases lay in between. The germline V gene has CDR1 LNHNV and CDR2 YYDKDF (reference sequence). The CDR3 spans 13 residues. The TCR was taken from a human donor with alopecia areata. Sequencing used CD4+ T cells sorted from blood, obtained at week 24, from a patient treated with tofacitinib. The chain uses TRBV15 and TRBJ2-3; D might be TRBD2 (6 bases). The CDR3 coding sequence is TGTGCCACCAGTCCGCGGGACCCAGATACGCAGTATTTT. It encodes CATSPRDPDTQYF.